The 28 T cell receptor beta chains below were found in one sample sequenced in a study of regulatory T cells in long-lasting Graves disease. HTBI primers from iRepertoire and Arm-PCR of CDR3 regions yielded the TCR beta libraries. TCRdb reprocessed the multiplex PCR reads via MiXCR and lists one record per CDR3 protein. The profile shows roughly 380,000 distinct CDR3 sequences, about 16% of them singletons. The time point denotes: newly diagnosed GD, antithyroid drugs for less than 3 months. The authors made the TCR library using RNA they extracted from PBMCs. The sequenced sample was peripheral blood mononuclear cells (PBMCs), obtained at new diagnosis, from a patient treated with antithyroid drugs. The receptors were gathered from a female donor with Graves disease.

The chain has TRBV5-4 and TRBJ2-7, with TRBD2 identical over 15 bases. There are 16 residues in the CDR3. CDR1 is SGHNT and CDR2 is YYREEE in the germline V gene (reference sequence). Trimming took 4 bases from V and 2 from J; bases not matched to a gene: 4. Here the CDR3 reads CASSQGLAGGAYEQYF. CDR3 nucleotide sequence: TGTGCCAGCAGCCAGGGACTAGCGGGAGGTGCCTACGAGCAGTACTTC.

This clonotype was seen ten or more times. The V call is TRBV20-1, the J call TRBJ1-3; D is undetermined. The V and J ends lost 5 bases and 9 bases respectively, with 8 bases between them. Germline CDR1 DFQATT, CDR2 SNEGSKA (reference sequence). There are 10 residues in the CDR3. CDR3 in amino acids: CSAADGTIYF. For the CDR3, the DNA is TGCAGTGCTGCAGACGGCACCATATATTTT.

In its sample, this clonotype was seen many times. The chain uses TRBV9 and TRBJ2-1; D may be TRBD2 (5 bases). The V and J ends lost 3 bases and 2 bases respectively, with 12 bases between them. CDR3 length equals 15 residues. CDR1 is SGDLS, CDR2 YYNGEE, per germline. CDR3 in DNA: TGTGCCAGCAGCGCCCCGGGATCCGCCTACAATGAGCAGTTCTTC. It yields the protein CASSAPGSAYNEQFF.

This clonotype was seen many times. CDR3 sequence (DNA): TGCAGTGCTGGACCTTTAGGGCTAGCTAACTATGGCTACACCTTC. This gives the protein CSAGPLGLANYGYTF. The rearrangement links TRBV20-1 to TRBJ1-2; no clear D. The germline V and J ends were trimmed by 5 bases and 0 bases, with 16 bases remaining between them. The CDR3 has 15 amino acids. From germline, CDR1 is DFQATT and CDR2 SNEGSKA (reference sequence).

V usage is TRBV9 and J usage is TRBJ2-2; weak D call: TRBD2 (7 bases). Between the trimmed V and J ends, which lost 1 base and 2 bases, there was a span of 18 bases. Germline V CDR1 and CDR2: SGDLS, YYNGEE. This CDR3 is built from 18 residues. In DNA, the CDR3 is TGTGCCAGCAGCGTAACCCCCGCGGGGGCCTCTAACACCGGGGAGCTGTTTTTT. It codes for CASSVTPAGASNTGELFF.

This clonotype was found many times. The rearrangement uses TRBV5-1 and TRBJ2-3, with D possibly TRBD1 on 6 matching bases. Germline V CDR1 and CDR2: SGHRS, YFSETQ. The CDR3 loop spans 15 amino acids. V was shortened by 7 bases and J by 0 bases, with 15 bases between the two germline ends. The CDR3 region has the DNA TGCGCCAGCGGGACCGGGACAACTAGCACAGATACGCAGTATTTT. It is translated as CASGTGTTSTDTQYF.

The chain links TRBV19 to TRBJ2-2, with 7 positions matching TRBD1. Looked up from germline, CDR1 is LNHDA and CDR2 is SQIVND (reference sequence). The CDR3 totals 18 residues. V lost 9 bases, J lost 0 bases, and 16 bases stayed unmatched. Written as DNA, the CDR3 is TGTGCCAGCAGTGGATTGAGCAGGGGGACCTCGAACACCGGGGAGCTGTTTTTT. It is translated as CASSGLSRGTSNTGELFF.

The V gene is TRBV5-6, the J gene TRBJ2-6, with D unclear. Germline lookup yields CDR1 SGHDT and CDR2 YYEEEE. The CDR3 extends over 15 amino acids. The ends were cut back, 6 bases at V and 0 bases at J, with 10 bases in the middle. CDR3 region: CASTFSHSGANVLTF. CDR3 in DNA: TGTGCCAGCACCTTTTCCCACTCTGGGGCCAACGTCCTGACTTTC.

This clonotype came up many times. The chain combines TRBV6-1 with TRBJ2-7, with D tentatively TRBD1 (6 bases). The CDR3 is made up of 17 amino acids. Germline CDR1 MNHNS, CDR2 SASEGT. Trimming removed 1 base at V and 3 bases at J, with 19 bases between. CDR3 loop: CASSEDRGWQGIYEQYF. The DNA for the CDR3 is TGTGCCAGCAGTGAAGATAGGGGATGGCAGGGGATCTACGAGCAGTACTTC.

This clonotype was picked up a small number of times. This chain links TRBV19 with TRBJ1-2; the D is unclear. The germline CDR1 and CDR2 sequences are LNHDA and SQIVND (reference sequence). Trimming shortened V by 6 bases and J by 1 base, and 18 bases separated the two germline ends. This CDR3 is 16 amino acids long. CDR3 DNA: TGTGCCAGTAGAATAACCGGTGGGATGATTAACTATGGCTACACCTTC. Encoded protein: CASRITGGMINYGYTF.

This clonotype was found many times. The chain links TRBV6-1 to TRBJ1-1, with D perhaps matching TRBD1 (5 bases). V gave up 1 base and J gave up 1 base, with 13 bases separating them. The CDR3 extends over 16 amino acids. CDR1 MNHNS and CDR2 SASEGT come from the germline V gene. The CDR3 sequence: CASSEVAGRRNTEAFF. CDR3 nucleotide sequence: TGTGCCAGCAGTGAAGTCGCAGGGAGAAGGAACACTGAAGCTTTCTTT.

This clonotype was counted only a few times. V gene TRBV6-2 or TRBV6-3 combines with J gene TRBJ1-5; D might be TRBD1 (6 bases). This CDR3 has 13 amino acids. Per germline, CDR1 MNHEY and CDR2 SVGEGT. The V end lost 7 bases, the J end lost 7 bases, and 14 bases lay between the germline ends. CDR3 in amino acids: CASTEGGLQPQHF. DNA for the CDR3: TGTGCCAGCACCGAGGGGGGACTGCAGCCCCAGCATTTT.

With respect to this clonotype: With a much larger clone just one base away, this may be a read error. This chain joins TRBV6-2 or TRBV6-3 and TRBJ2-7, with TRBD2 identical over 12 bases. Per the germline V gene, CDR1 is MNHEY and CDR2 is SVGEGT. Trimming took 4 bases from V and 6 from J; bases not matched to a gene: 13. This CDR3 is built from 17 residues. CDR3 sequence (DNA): TGTGCCAGCAGTTCGCTAGCGGGAGGGGATCCCTCGTCCGAGCAGTACTTC. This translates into CASSSLAGGDPSSEQYF.

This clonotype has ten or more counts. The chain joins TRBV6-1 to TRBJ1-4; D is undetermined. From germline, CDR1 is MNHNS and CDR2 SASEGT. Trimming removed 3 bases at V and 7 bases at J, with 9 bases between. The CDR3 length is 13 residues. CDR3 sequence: CASSEAGSEKLFF. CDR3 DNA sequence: TGTGCCAGCAGTGAGGCGGGCAGTGAAAAACTGTTTTTT.

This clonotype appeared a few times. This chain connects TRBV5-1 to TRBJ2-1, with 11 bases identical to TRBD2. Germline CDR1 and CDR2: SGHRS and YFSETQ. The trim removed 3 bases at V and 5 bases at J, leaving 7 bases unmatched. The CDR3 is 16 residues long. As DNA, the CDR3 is TGCGCCAGCAGCTCTTCCGGGACTAGCGGCCACAATGAGCAGTTCTTC. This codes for CASSSSGTSGHNEQFF.

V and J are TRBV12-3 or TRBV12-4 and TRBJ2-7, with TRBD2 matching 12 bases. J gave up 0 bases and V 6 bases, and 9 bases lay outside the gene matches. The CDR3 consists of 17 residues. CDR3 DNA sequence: TGTGCCAGCAGCGGACTAGCGGGAAAGGTTGACTCCTACGAGCAGTACTTC. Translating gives CASSGLAGKVDSYEQYF.

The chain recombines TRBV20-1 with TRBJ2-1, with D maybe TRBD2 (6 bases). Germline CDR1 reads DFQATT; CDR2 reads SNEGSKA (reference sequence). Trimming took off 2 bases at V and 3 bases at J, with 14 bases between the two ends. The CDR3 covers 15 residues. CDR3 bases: TGCAGTGCTAGATATCGTAGCGGAAGCTACAATGAGCAGTTCTTC. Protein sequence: CSARYRSGSYNEQFF.

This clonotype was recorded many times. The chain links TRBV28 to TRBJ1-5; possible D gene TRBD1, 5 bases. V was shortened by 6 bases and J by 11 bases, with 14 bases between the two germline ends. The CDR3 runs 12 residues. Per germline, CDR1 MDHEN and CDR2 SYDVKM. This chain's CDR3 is CASRHWGVAQHF. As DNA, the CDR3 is TGTGCCAGCAGACACTGGGGGGTGGCCCAGCATTTT. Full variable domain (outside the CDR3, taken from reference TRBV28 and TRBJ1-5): DVKVTQSSRYLVKRTGEKVFLECVQDMDHENMFWYRQDPGLGLRLIYFSYDVKMKEKGDIPEGYSVSREKKERFSLILESASTNQTSMYLCASRHWGVAQHFGDGTRLSIL.

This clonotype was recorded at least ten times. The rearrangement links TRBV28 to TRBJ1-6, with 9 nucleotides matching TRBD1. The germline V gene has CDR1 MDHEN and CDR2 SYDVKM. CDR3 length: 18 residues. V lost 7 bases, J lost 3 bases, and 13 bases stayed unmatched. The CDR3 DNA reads TGTGCCAGCACAGCCGTCACCGGACAGGGGTTCTATAATTCACCCCTCCACTTT. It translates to CASTAVTGQGFYNSPLHF.

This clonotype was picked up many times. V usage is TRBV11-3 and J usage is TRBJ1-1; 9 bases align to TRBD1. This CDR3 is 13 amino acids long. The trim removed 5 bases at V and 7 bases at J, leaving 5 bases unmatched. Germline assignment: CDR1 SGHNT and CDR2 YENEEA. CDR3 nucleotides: TGTGCCAGCAGCGGGGGACAGGGAGGTGAAGCTTTCTTT. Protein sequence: CASSGGQGGEAFF.

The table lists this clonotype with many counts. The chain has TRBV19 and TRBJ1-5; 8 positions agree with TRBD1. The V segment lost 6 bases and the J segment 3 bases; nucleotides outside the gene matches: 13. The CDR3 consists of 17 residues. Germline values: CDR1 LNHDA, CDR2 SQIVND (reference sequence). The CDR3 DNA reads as TGTGCCAGTAGAGATCACAGGGGGGTAGTGGACAATCAGCCCCAGCATTTT. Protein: CASRDHRGVVDNQPQHF. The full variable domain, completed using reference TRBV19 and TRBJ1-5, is DGGITQSPKYLFRKEGQNVTLSCEQNLNHDAMYWYRQDPGQGLRLIYYSQIVNDFQKGDIAEGYSVSREKKESFPLTVTSAQKNPTAFYLCASRDHRGVVDNQPQHFGDGTRLSIL.

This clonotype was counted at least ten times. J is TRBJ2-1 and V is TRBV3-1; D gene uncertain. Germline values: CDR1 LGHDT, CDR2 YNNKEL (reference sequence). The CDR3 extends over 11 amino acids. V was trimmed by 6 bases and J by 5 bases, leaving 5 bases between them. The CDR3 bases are TGTGCCAGCAGTTATAACAATGAGCAGTTCTTC. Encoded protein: CASSYNNEQFF.

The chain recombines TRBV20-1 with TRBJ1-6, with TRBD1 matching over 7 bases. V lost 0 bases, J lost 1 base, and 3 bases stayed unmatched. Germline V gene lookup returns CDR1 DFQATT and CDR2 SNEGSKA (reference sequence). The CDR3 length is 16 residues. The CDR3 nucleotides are TGCAGTGCTAGAGATCACAGGGGTTCCTATAATTCACCCCTCCACTTT. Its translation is CSARDHRGSYNSPLHF.

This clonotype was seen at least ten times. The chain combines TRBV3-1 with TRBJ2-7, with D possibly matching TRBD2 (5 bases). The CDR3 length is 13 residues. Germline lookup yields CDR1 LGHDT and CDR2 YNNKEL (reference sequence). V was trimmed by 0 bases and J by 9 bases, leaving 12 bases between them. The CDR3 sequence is CASSQEIAQGQYF. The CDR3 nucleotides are TGTGCCAGCAGCCAAGAGATAGCGCAAGGGCAGTACTTC.

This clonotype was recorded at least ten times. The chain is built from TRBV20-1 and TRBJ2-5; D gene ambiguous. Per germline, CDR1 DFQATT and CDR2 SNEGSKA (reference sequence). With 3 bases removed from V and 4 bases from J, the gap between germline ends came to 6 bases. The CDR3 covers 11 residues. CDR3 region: CSARGGETQYF. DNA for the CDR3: TGCAGTGCTAGGGGTGGAGAGACCCAGTACTTC.

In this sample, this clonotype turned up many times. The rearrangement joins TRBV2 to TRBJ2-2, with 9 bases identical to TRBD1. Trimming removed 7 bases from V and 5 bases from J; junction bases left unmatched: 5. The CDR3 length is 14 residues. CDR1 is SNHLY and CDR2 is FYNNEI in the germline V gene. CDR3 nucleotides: TGTGCCAGCATGGGGACAGGGATAACCGGGGAGCTGTTTTTT. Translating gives CASMGTGITGELFF. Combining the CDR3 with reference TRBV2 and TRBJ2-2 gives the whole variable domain EPEVTQTPSHQVTQMGQEVILRCVPISNHLYFYWYRQILGQKVEFLVSFYNNEISEKSEIFDDQFSVERPDGSNFTLKIRSTKLEDSAMYFCASMGTGITGELFFGEGSRLTVL.

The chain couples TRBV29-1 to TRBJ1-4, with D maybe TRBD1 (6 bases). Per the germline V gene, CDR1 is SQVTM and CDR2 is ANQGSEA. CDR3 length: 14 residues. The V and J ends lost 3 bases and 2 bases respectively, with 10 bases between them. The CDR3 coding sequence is TGCAGCGTTGAGGGGGCCGGGACTAATGAAAAACTGTTTTTT. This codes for CSVEGAGTNEKLFF.

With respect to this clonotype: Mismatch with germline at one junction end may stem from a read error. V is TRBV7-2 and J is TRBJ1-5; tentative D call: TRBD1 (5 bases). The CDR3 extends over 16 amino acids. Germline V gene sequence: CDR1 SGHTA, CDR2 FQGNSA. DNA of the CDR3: TGCGCCAGCAGCCAAGATCCAGGGATACCTTATCAGCCCCAGCATTTT. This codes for CASSQDPGIPYQPQHF.